This record looks at one T cell receptor (beta chain) sequence and its context. What this receptor recognizes is not known. Per-nucleotide qualities are absent, and no much larger clonotype sits a single base away. This sample is drawn from a study of T cell changes during pregnancy in multiple sclerosis (dated by TCRdb to the late 2010s). General notes on the study: Changes in the T cell repertoire over the course of pregnancy were examined in this study in women with multiple sclerosis.

Libraries were constructed by the immunoSEQ multiplex PCR assay. TCRdb limited this immuneACCESS table to in-frame rearrangements with V and J called. A share of clones is missing; checked studies link under half to unresolved V genes, and the rest is unexplained. This sample has 43,000 or so clones in its table, and around 90% of those were observed once. Under 2% of the sample is held by the ten biggest clonotypes. Trimming at the junction amounts to 1 base on V and 3 bases on J, and the germline ends lie 6 bases apart. Counted from cysteine to phenylalanine, this CDR3 has 13 amino acids. Of the read, only the CDR3 DNA is kept; its 39 bases are in frame from base 1. The germline V gene encodes CDR1 SGHTA and CDR2 FQGTGA.

The specimen was peripheral blood, collected in the first trimester of pregnancy. The V and J genes are TRBV7-3 and TRBJ1-1, with the D segment identity uncertain. The receptor comes from a female donor with multiple sclerosis, enrolled in a pregnancy study. The sequenced DNA is TGTGCCAGCAGCTTAATGACTGACACTGAAGCTTTCTTT. It encodes CASSLMTDTEAFF.